These 32 T cell receptor beta chains were all obtained from the same sample, sequenced in a study of T-cell reconstitution after alpha-beta-depleted transplantation in children. The authors prepared the TCRbeta library with unique molecular identifiers. MiXCR, run by TCRdb on the PCR reads, gives a single entry per CDR3 protein. The table has over 200,000 distinct CDR3 sequences, approximately 9.5% seen once. The sample consisted of PBMCs from the stem cell graft donor, taken from the stem cell graft. Receptor source: a human donor who donated a stem cell graft to a child with acute lymphoblastic leukemia.

The chain couples TRBV6-5 to TRBJ1-6, with TRBD1 identical over 8 bases. Germline lookup yields CDR1 MNHEY and CDR2 SVGAGI. CDR3 length: 16 amino acids. V lost 3 bases, J lost 9 bases, and 10 bases stayed unmatched. CDR3: CASSYQLGQGGSPLHF. For the CDR3, the DNA is TGTGCCAGCAGTTATCAGCTCGGACAGGGAGGTTCACCCCTCCACTTT.

This chain joins TRBV28 and TRBJ2-5; TRBD1 aligns across 11 bases. J was trimmed by 5 bases and V by 5 bases; bases with no gene match: 7. Germline V gives CDR1 MDHEN, CDR2 SYDVKM. CDR3 size: 15 residues. The CDR3 DNA follows: TGTGCCAGCAGTCGAGGACAGGGGGCCGGGGAGACCCAGTACTTC. Its translation: CASSRGQGAGETQYF.

This clonotype was observed at least ten times. The V call is TRBV12-3 or TRBV12-4, the J call TRBJ2-7; 9 bases fit TRBD1. The V and J ends lost 3 bases and 3 bases, in that order; junction bases with no gene match: 0. This CDR3 has 13 amino acids. As DNA, the CDR3 is TGTGCCAGCAGTTTGGGACAGGGCTACGAGCAGTACTTC. Encoded protein: CASSLGQGYEQYF.

The genes are TRBV7-2 and TRBJ2-7; perhaps D is TRBD1 or TRBD2 (5 bases each). The CDR3 totals 13 residues. Trimming stripped 4 bases from V and 3 bases from J, with 10 bases between. Germline V CDR1 and CDR2: SGHTA, FQGNSA. CDR3 DNA sequence: TGTGCCAGCAGCTGGGGGACCGGCTACGAGCAGTACTTC. As protein: CASSWGTGYEQYF.

The chain combines TRBV5-1 with TRBJ2-7; D call uncertain. The germline V gene has CDR1 SGHRS and CDR2 YFSETQ. Trimming left V 0 bases short and J 2 bases short, with 15 bases between. The CDR3 loop spans 16 amino acids. The DNA of the CDR3 is TGCGCCAGCAGCTTGGAAGGCAGCCCGATAACCTACGAGCAGTACTTC. Encoded protein: CASSLEGSPITYEQYF.

This clonotype was picked up a small number of times. The chain uses TRBV4-1 and TRBJ1-5, with no clear D. CDR3 length equals 10 residues. Looked up from germline, CDR1 is MGHRA and CDR2 is YSYEKL. V shed 7 bases and J shed 5 bases, with 3 bases lying between them. The CDR3 DNA is TGCGCCAGCATGCATCAGCCCCAGCATTTT. Translating it yields CASMHQPQHF.

This clonotype was observed at least ten times. V is TRBV5-1 and J is TRBJ2-3; weak D call: TRBD1 (6 bases). The length of the CDR3 is 16 residues. Trimming pared 0 bases from V and 4 bases from J, leaving 15 bases between. Germline lookup yields CDR1 SGHRS and CDR2 YFSETQ. CDR3 DNA sequence: TGCGCCAGCAGCTTGGCATTTTCAGGGGACCCAGATACGCAGTATTTT. Residues: CASSLAFSGDPDTQYF.

A few counts support this clonotype. The chain couples TRBV2 to TRBJ2-5; 9 bases match TRBD2. Germline loops: CDR1 SNHLY, CDR2 FYNNEI. The junction had 11 bases not matched to a gene; V was cut back by 2 bases and J by 4 bases. The CDR3 length is 17 residues. In DNA, the CDR3 is TGTGCCAGCAGTGAAAATACGAAGCTAGCGGGGAGAGAGACCCAGTACTTC. It is translated as CASSENTKLAGRETQYF.

This clonotype was counted only a few times. The chain combines TRBV7-8 with TRBJ2-1, with 7 bases fitting TRBD1. The CDR3 length is 15 residues. Germline loops: CDR1 SGHVS, CDR2 FQNEAQ. With V trimmed by 5 bases and J by 6 bases, 10 bases remained unmatched. CDR3 protein: CASSARGIGVNEQFF. The CDR3 bases are TGTGCCAGCAGCGCCAGGGGGATAGGCGTCAATGAGCAGTTCTTC.

Only one count was recorded for this clonotype. V usage is TRBV6-2 or TRBV6-3 and J usage is TRBJ2-1; the match to TRBD2 covers 9 bases. V was pared by 6 bases and J by 6 bases, with 12 bases of the junction left unmatched. This CDR3 has 16 amino acids. Germline CDR1 is MNHEY and CDR2 is SVGEGT. Here the CDR3 reads CASRPPGLAGTNEQFF. DNA for the CDR3: TGTGCCAGCAGACCGCCGGGCCTAGCGGGGACCAATGAGCAGTTCTTC.

This clonotype was detected many times. The chain joins TRBV2 to TRBJ2-2, with TRBD1 as a possible D gene (6 bases). Per germline, CDR1 SNHLY and CDR2 FYNNEI. CDR3 size: 16 residues. With 2 bases removed from V and 4 bases from J, the gap between germline ends came to 14 bases. The CDR3 bases are TGTGCCAGCAGTGAATCTTGGGACATGACCACCGGGGAGCTGTTTTTT. This codes for CASSESWDMTTGELFF.

In its sample, this clonotype was seen many times. J is TRBJ2-7 and V is TRBV7-2, with a weak D call TRBD2 (6 bases). The germline gives CDR1 SGHTA, CDR2 FQGNSA. CDR3 length equals 13 residues. V lost 5 bases, J lost 3 bases, and 11 bases lay in between. The DNA for the CDR3 is TGTGCCAGCAGCCCGGGACTCCGCTACGAGCAGTACTTC. Encoded protein: CASSPGLRYEQYF.

There are many counts of this clonotype. One end of the junction does not line up with germline, which may come from a read error. This chain uses TRBV20-1 with TRBJ2-6; 8 bases map to TRBD1. CDR1 and CDR2 (germline): DFQATT, SNEGSKA (reference sequence). The CDR3 has 15 amino acids. CDR3 protein: CSAEQGASGTNVLTF. The CDR3 region has the DNA TGCAGTGCTGAGCAGGGGGCTTCTGGGACCAACGTCCTGACTTTC.

This clonotype has a handful of counts. V is TRBV5-1 and J is TRBJ1-1, with 9 bases identical to TRBD1. CDR3 length equals 17 residues. Germline CDR1 is SGHRS and CDR2 is YFSETQ. V trimming: 3 bases; J trimming: 7 bases; junction bases outside the gene matches: 16. The CDR3 sequence is CASSSTIPGQGSGEAFF. CDR3 nucleotides: TGCGCCAGCAGCTCTACTATCCCGGGACAGGGTTCGGGTGAAGCTTTCTTT.

A few counts support this clonotype. The CDR3 loop is CASIGGAGQFYFTEAFF. The CDR3 DNA sequence: TGTGCCAGCATAGGAGGGGCAGGGCAGTTTTATTTCACTGAAGCTTTCTTT. This chain connects TRBV7-9 to TRBJ1-1, with a possible D match to TRBD1 (5 bases). Germline V gives CDR1 SEHNR, CDR2 FQNEAQ (reference sequence). The CDR3 length is 17 residues. Trimming removed 7 bases from V and 4 bases from J, with 25 bases in between.

V is TRBV7-2 and J is TRBJ2-3; D gene uncertain. This CDR3 region has 16 residues. CDR1 is SGHTA, CDR2 FQGNSA, per germline. Trimming left V 5 bases short and J 0 bases short, with 15 bases between. The CDR3 spells CASSPARGPSTDTQYF. DNA for the CDR3: TGTGCCAGCAGCCCCGCCAGAGGCCCTAGCACAGATACGCAGTATTTT.

This clonotype was observed at least ten times. This sequence joins TRBV10-3 and TRBJ1-2, with TRBD1 as a possible D gene (5 bases). The V gene lost 9 bases and the J gene lost 0 bases, with 11 bases spanning the gap. This CDR3 has 13 amino acids. CDR1 ENHRY and CDR2 SYGVKD come from the germline V gene. The CDR3 DNA sequence: TGTGCCATAACCGACAGCCCTAACTATGGCTACACCTTC. Amino acid sequence: CAITDSPNYGYTF.

This clonotype came up many times. The gene calls are TRBV9 and TRBJ2-3; TRBD1 might be the D (5 bases). Trimming took off 5 bases at V and 6 bases at J, with 10 bases between the two ends. The CDR3 consists of 12 residues. Germline-derived CDR1 and CDR2 are SGDLS and YYNGEE. The CDR3 here is CASRGAGDTQYF. The CDR3 DNA sequence: TGTGCCAGCAGAGGAGCAGGGGATACGCAGTATTTT.

There are many counts of this clonotype. V gene TRBV5-1 combines with J gene TRBJ2-3; D is uncertain. The V gene's germline CDR1 is SGHRS and CDR2 YFSETQ. The V end was cut by 1 base, the J end by 2 bases, with 5 bases between. The length of the CDR3 is 13 residues. CDR3 amino acids: CASSLSATDTQYF. The CDR3 DNA reads as TGCGCCAGCAGCTTGAGCGCCACAGATACGCAGTATTTT.

There are a few counts of this clonotype. The chain couples TRBV6-6 to TRBJ1-3; the D gene is possibly TRBD1 (5 bases). V was shortened by 6 bases and J by 2 bases, with 14 bases between the two germline ends. This CDR3 spans 15 amino acids. The germline CDR1 and CDR2 sequences are MNHNY and SVGAGI (reference sequence). The CDR3 DNA reads TGTGCCAGCAGACTAGCAGGGTTTACTGGAAACACCATATATTTT. This codes for CASRLAGFTGNTIYF.

J is TRBJ1-2 and V is TRBV12-3 or TRBV12-4; perhaps TRBD1 as D (6 bases). The germline V and J ends were trimmed by 5 bases and 4 bases, with 14 bases remaining between them. The CDR3 runs 14 residues. CDR3 DNA: TGTGCCAGCAGTAGATTGGACAGAGCCTATGGCTACACCTTC. It specifies CASSRLDRAYGYTF.

A few counts support this clonotype. The rearrangement uses TRBV5-1 and TRBJ1-4; D is uncertain. The V gene's germline CDR1 is SGHRS and CDR2 YFSETQ. Trimming left V 2 bases short and J 3 bases short, with 17 bases between. This CDR3 contains 17 residues. The CDR3 sequence: CASSFGDGRTANEKLFF. The CDR3 DNA sequence: TGCGCCAGCAGCTTCGGGGATGGGAGGACGGCTAATGAAAAACTGTTTTTT.

This clonotype was observed many times. This chain links TRBV7-8 with TRBJ2-1, with 12 bases that match TRBD1. Germline V gives CDR1 SGHVS, CDR2 FQNEAQ. This CDR3 spans 14 amino acids. Trimming removed 9 bases from V and 8 bases from J; junction bases left unmatched: 8. The CDR3 sequence is CASGTGGARYEQFF. The DNA of the CDR3 is TGTGCCAGTGGGACAGGGGGCGCCCGGTATGAGCAGTTCTTC.

In its sample, this clonotype was seen a few times. This chain links TRBV14 with TRBJ1-2; D is unresolved. The germline CDR1 and CDR2 sequences are SGHDN and FVKESK. Trimming cost V 4 bases and J 3 bases, with 9 bases left between them. This CDR3 contains 13 residues. The CDR3 DNA reads as TGTGCCAGCAGCCCGGGCTTAGACTATGGCTACACCTTC. Translated, it gives CASSPGLDYGYTF.

This clonotype was counted between two and nine times. This rearrangement joins TRBV24-1 to TRBJ2-7; 7 bases fit TRBD2. J lost 3 bases, V lost 4 bases, and 8 bases had no gene match. Per germline, CDR1 KGHDR and CDR2 SFDVKD. There are 15 residues in the CDR3. The CDR3 DNA reads TGTGCCACCAGTGACTCCGGGACTATCAACTACGAGCAGTACTTC. Translation: CATSDSGTINYEQYF.

This clonotype was seen at least ten times. The chain combines TRBV20-1 with TRBJ2-7; possibly TRBD1 or TRBD2 for D (5 bases each). V lost 2 bases to trimming and J lost 2 bases, with 16 bases between them. This CDR3 comprises 15 residues. Germline CDR1 and CDR2: DFQATT and SNEGSKA (reference sequence). The DNA for the CDR3 is TGCAGTGCTAGACCCGACCGGGACGTAACCTACGAGCAGTACTTC. As protein: CSARPDRDVTYEQYF.

This clonotype was observed a few times. The gene calls are TRBV6-2 or TRBV6-3 and TRBJ2-6, with 7 bases that match TRBD1. Losses at the gene ends were 7 bases for V and 0 bases for J; bases not matched to a gene: 6. This CDR3 has 16 residues. CDR1 is MNHEY and CDR2 is SVGEGT in the germline V gene. The CDR3 sequence: CASTPDRISGANVLTF. The CDR3 DNA reads as TGTGCCAGCACCCCGGACAGGATCTCTGGGGCCAACGTCCTGACTTTC.

The sample holds many counts of this clonotype. V gene TRBV5-5 combines with J gene TRBJ2-2, with 7 bases identical to TRBD1. In germline, CDR1 is SGHKS, CDR2 YYEKEE (reference sequence). J was trimmed by 5 bases and V by 2 bases; bases with no gene match: 9. The CDR3 has 16 residues. The CDR3 DNA reads as TGTGCCAGCAGCTTCGCACTTACAGGGGATACCGGGGAGCTGTTTTTT. As protein: CASSFALTGDTGELFF.

The chain employs TRBV4-1 and TRBJ2-2, with 7 bases that match TRBD1. The length of the CDR3 is 18 residues. Germline V lookup: CDR1 MGHRA, CDR2 YSYEKL. Trimming removed 4 bases from V and 4 bases from J; junction bases left unmatched: 15. This CDR3 reads CASSPVGTASRITGELFF. The CDR3 bases are TGCGCCAGCAGCCCAGTCGGGACAGCGTCCCGAATCACCGGGGAGCTGTTTTTT.

This chain links TRBV3-1 with TRBJ1-2; 8 nucleotides align to TRBD1. Trimming cost V 0 bases and J 2 bases; bases outside gene matches: 8. The CDR3 sequence is 17 residues long. CDR1 and CDR2 (germline): LGHDT, YNNKEL (reference sequence). The CDR3 coding sequence is TGTGCCAGCAGCCAAGAACAGCTTCGGACAGGGAACTATGGCTACACCTTC. It specifies CASSQEQLRTGNYGYTF.

This chain connects TRBV20-1 to TRBJ1-1; no reliable D call. The CDR3 spans 14 residues. The V and J ends lost 4 bases and 3 bases respectively, with 15 bases between them. Germline CDR1 is DFQATT and CDR2 is SNEGSKA (reference sequence). In DNA, the CDR3 is TGCAGTGCTAACTTCGGGGTCTTTGACACTGAAGCTTTCTTT. Protein: CSANFGVFDTEAFF.

V usage is TRBV20-1 and J usage is TRBJ1-3; D gene uncertain. The CDR3 has 14 residues. Germline V gene lookup returns CDR1 DFQATT and CDR2 SNEGSKA (reference sequence). Between the trimmed V and J ends, which lost 3 bases and 4 bases, there was a span of 13 bases. CDR3 residues: CSARAEEQGNTIYF. DNA for the CDR3: TGCAGTGCTAGGGCGGAGGAACAGGGAAACACCATATATTTT.